What follows are 18 T cell receptor beta chains derived from one specimen sequenced in a study of graft-versus-host responses after intestinal transplantation. These TCRs are of unknown antigen specificity. TCRdb's table, derived via immunoSEQ multiplex PCR, lists solely in-frame clones and lacks some. The profile shows tens of thousands of clones, 90% of them singletons. The sample consisted of unstimulated CD4+ T cells sorted from spleen or lymph node cells, taken before intestinal transplant. Receptors originate from a human donor who received an intestinal transplant.

J is TRBJ2-1 and V is TRBV9, with D unclear. CDR1 SGDLS and CDR2 YYNGEE come from the germline V gene. Trimming stripped 3 bases from V and 4 bases from J, with 11 bases between. This CDR3 has 14 residues. The CDR3 nucleotides read TGTGCCAGCAGCGCCCAAACACTATACAATGAGCAGTTCTTC. This sequence encodes CASSAQTLYNEQFF.

The chain carries TRBV14 and TRBJ1-2; D might be TRBD1 (5 bases). The CDR3 consists of 13 residues. V lost 5 bases to trimming and J lost 4 bases, with 11 bases between them. Germline CDR1 and CDR2: SGHDN and FVKESK. CDR3 coding DNA: TGTGCCAGCAGCACACAGGCCCCCTATGGCTACACCTTC. Translation: CASSTQAPYGYTF.

This clone was counted once. J is TRBJ2-1 and V is TRBV5-1, with TRBD2 identical over 12 bases. With V trimmed by 1 base and J by 7 bases, 6 bases remained unmatched. CDR1 and CDR2 (germline): SGHRS, YFSETQ. The CDR3 loop spans 16 amino acids. This CDR3 reads CASSLSETSGGNEQFF. CDR3 nucleotide sequence: TGCGCCAGCAGCTTGTCGGAGACTAGCGGGGGAAATGAGCAGTTCTTC.

The rearrangement joins TRBV5-1 to TRBJ1-2; D not certain. With 4 bases removed from V and 0 bases from J, the gap between germline ends came to 13 bases. The CDR3 is made up of 15 amino acids. Germline V gives CDR1 SGHRS, CDR2 YFSETQ. CDR3: CASSPGHPTNYGYTF. CDR3 nucleotides: TGCGCCAGCAGCCCTGGCCACCCCACTAACTATGGCTACACCTTC. Looking up the rest from reference TRBV5-1 and TRBJ1-2 gives the full variable domain: KAGVTQTPRYLIKTRGQQVTLSCSPISGHRSVSWYQQTPGQGLQFLFEYFSETQRNKGNFPGRFSGRQFSNSRSEMNVSTLELGDSALYLCASSPGHPTNYGYTFGSGTRLTVV.

V usage is TRBV5-1 and J usage is TRBJ2-7; a possible D gene is TRBD1 (6 bases). In germline, CDR1 is SGHRS, CDR2 YFSETQ. Trimming removed 4 bases at V and 6 bases at J, with 20 bases between. This CDR3 contains 15 residues. DNA of the CDR3: TGCGCCAGCAGCCGCACAGGGCTCGGGGCGGTCGAGCAGTACTTC. Its protein is CASSRTGLGAVEQYF.

In its sample, this clone was seen a few times. V and J are TRBV6-1 and TRBJ2-7; perhaps TRBD1 as D (6 bases). The V end lost 8 bases, the J end lost 2 bases, and 13 bases lay between the germline ends. This CDR3 has 13 residues. Per germline, CDR1 MNHNS and CDR2 SASEGT. CDR3 residues: CASSPGTTYEQYF. The CDR3 nucleotides read TGTGCCAGCTCACCCGGGACAACCTACGAGCAGTACTTC.

J is TRBJ2-3 and V is TRBV5-1; 8 positions agree with TRBD1. This CDR3 has 15 residues. Germline assignment: CDR1 SGHRS and CDR2 YFSETQ. V dropped 4 bases and J dropped 0; count of bases not matched to a gene: 4. The CDR3 DNA is TGCGCCAGCAGCGTAAGACAGGGGAGCACAGATACGCAGTATTTT. Translation: CASSVRQGSTDTQYF.

V and J are TRBV27 and TRBJ2-5; D call uncertain. The assigned J gene may be wrong: the sequence end matches TRBJ2-7 better. The CDR3 totals 13 residues. The germline V gene encodes CDR1 MNHEY and CDR2 SMNVEV (reference sequence). This CDR3 reads CASRNVGRYEQYF. CDR3 nucleotides: TGTGCCAGCCGTAATGTGGGCCGCTACGAGCAGTACTTC.

This clone was observed a handful of times. This chain uses TRBV27 with TRBJ1-5, with 9 bases lining up with TRBD1. Germline assignment: CDR1 MNHEY and CDR2 SMNVEV (reference sequence). Trimming removed 6 bases from V and 3 bases from J; junction bases left unmatched: 12. The CDR3 is made up of 17 amino acids. CDR3 bases: TGTGCCAGCAGCCAATCCGGGACAGGGTATGACAATCAGCCCCAGCATTTT. This codes for CASSQSGTGYDNQPQHF.

V usage is TRBV11-2 and J usage is TRBJ1-2; D unresolved. Trimming pared 1 base from V and 4 bases from J, leaving 22 bases between. This CDR3 has 18 amino acids. Per germline, CDR1 SGHAT and CDR2 FQNNGV. CDR3 DNA: TGTGCCAGCAGCTTAGTCGGGTCCAGCCTAGTCTTCGGCTATGGCTACACCTTC. It codes for CASSLVGSSLVFGYGYTF. Drawing the rest from reference TRBV11-2 and TRBJ1-2, the complete variable domain is EAGVAQSPRYKIIEKRQSVAFWCNPISGHATLYWYQQILGQGPKLLIQFQNNGVVDDSQLPKDRFSAERLKGVDSTLKIQPAKLEDSAVYLCASSLVGSSLVFGYGYTFGSGTRLTVV.

The J gene is TRBJ2-3, the V gene TRBV4-1; 7 bases are shared with TRBD1. Trimming removed 0 bases from V and 1 base from J; junction bases left unmatched: 4. Germline CDR1 and CDR2: MGHRA and YSYEKL. The CDR3 sequence is 16 residues long. The CDR3 protein is CASSQDPGQGTDTQYF. DNA for the CDR3: TGCGCCAGCAGCCAAGATCCAGGACAGGGCACAGATACGCAGTATTTT.

This chain joins TRBV28 and TRBJ2-7; 8 bases line up with TRBD2. This CDR3 is 16 amino acids long. Germline trimming cut 7 bases from V and 2 bases from J; bases unmatched to any gene: 13. CDR1 is MDHEN and CDR2 is SYDVKM in the germline V gene. The CDR3 DNA reads as TGTGCCAGCAACCCCCCTATAGCGGGGAGCACCTACGAGCAGTACTTC. Amino acids: CASNPPIAGSTYEQYF. The entire variable domain, with the rest obtained from reference TRBV28 and TRBJ2-7, is as follows: DVKVTQSSRYLVKRTGEKVFLECVQDMDHENMFWYRQDPGLGLRLIYFSYDVKMKEKGDIPEGYSVSREKKERFSLILESASTNQTSMYLCASNPPIAGSTYEQYFGPGTRLTVT.

This clone was counted a few times. V is TRBV4-1 and J is TRBJ1-2; TRBD1 matches at 7 bases. The junction had 13 bases not matched to a gene; V was cut back by 1 base and J by 8 bases. CDR1 MGHRA and CDR2 YSYEKL come from the germline V gene. CDR3 size: 16 residues. The CDR3 nucleotides are TGCGCCAGCAGCCAAGCTCAGGCAGGGGGTCCTCGAGGCTACACCTTC. Its translation: CASSQAQAGGPRGYTF.

CDR3: CASTPGGAATNEKLFF. The CDR3 region has the DNA TGCGCCAGCACCCCGGGGGGGGCTGCAACTAATGAAAAACTGTTTTTT. V is TRBV5-1 and J is TRBJ1-4, with D perhaps matching TRBD1 (6 bases). CDR3 length: 16 amino acids. Germline V gene data show CDR1 as SGHRS and CDR2 as YFSETQ. V was pared by 6 bases and J by 0 bases, with 15 bases between.

CDR3 nucleotide sequence: TGTGCCAGCAGAGAAAGACAGTTGAACACTGAAGCTTTCTTT. It is translated as CASRERQLNTEAFF. The J gene is TRBJ1-1, the V gene TRBV2; possibly TRBD1 for D (5 bases). In germline, CDR1 is SNHLY, CDR2 FYNNEI. The germline V and J ends were trimmed by 6 bases and 0 bases, with 11 bases remaining between them. The CDR3 length is 14 residues.

The chain joins TRBV9 to TRBJ1-2, with TRBD1 matching 7 bases. Trimming at V came to 3 bases and at J to 4 bases, leaving 0 bases not matched to a gene. This CDR3 has 12 residues. Germline CDR1 reads SGDLS; CDR2 reads YYNGEE. CDR3 sequence: CASSAGGYGYTF. The CDR3 bases are TGTGCCAGCAGCGCAGGGGGCTATGGCTACACCTTC.

This sequence joins TRBV11-2 and TRBJ1-2, with 7 bases aligning to TRBD1. The CDR3 extends over 14 amino acids. CDR1 and CDR2 from the germline V gene are SGHAT and FQNNGV. The J segment lost 8 bases and the V segment lost 0 bases, leaving 6 bases of the junction unmatched. The CDR3 sequence: CASSLDLTGFGYTF. Written as DNA, the CDR3 is TGTGCCAGCAGCTTAGATTTGACAGGGTTCGGCTACACCTTC.

V and J are TRBV5-5 and TRBJ2-1, with 8 positions matching TRBD2. Germline V CDR1 and CDR2: SGHKS, YYEKEE (reference sequence). The CDR3 sequence is 15 residues long. V dropped 0 bases and J dropped 8; count of bases not matched to a gene: 7. The CDR3 sequence is CASSLEASGRHEQFF. DNA for the CDR3: TGTGCCAGCAGCTTGGAGGCTAGCGGGCGGCATGAGCAGTTCTTC.